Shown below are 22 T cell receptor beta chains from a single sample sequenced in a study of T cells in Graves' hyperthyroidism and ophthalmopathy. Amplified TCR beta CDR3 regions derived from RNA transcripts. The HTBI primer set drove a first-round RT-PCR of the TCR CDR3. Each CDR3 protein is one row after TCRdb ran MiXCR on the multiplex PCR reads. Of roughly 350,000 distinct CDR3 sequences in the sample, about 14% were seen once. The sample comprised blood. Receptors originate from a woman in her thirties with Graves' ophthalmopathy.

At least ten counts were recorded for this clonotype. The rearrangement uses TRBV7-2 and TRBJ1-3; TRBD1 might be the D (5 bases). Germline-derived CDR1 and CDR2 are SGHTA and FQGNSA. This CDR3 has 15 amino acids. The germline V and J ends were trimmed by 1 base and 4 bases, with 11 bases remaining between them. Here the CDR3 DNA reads TGTGCCAGCAGCTTAGGTGGGACGGCAGGAAACACCATATATTTT. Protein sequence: CASSLGGTAGNTIYF.

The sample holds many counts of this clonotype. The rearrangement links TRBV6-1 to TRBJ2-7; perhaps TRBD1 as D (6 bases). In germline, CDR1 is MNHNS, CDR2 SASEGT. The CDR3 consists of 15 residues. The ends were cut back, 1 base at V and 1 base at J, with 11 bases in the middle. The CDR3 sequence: CASSEEQGASYEQYF. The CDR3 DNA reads TGTGCCAGCAGTGAAGAACAGGGTGCGTCCTACGAGCAGTACTTC.

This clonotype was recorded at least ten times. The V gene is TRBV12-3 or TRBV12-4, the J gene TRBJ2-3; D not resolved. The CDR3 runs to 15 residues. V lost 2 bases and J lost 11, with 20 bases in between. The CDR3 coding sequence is TGTGCCAGCAGTTTACGGAGCTCGGGCCGAGGCGGGCAGTATTTT. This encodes CASSLRSSGRGGQYF.

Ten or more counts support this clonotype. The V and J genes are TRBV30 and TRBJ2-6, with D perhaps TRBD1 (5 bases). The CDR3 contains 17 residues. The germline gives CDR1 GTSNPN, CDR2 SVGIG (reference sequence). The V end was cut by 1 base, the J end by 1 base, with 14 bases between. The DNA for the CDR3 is TGTGCCTGGAGTGACCTCATAGGGGATTCTGGGGCCAACGTCCTGACTTTC. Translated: CAWSDLIGDSGANVLTF.

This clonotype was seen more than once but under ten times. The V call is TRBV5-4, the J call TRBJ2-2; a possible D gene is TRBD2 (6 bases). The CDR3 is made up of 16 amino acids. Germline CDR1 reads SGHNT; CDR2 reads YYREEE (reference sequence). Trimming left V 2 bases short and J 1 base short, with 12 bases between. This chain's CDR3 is CASSFGRRMNTGELFF. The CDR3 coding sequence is TGTGCCAGCAGCTTCGGGAGAAGGATGAACACCGGGGAGCTGTTTTTT.

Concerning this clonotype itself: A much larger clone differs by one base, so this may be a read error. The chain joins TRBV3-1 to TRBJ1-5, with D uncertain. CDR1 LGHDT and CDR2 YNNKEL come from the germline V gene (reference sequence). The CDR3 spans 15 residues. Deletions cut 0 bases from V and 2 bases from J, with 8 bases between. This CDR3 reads CASSQDLAGNQPQHF. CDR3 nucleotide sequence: TGTGCCAGCAGCCAAGATCTGGCAGGCAATCAGCCCCAGCATTTT.

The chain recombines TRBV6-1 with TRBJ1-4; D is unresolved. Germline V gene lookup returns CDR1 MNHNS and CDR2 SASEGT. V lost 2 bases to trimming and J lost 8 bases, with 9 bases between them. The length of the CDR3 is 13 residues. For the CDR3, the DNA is TGTGCCAGCAGTGAATTTATTGGGGAAAAACTGTTTTTT. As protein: CASSEFIGEKLFF.

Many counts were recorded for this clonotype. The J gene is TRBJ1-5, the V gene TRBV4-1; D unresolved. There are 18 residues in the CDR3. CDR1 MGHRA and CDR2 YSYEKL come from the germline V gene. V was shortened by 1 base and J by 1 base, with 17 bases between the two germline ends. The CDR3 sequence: CASSQVDVGVWSNQPQHF. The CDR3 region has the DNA TGCGCCAGCAGCCAAGTTGATGTTGGGGTCTGGAGCAATCAGCCCCAGCATTTT.

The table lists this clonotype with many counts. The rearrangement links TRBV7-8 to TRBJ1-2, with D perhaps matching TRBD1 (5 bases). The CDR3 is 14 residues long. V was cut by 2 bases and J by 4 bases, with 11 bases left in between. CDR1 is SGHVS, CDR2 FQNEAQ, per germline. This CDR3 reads CASSLSAGLYGYTF. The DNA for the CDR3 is TGTGCCAGCAGCTTATCGGCAGGGCTCTATGGCTACACCTTC.

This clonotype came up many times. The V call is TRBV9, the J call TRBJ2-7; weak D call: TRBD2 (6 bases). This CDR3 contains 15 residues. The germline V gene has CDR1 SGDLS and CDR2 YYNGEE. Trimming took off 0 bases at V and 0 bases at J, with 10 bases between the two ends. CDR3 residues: CASSVGGDYSYEQYF. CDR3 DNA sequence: TGTGCCAGCAGCGTAGGGGGGGATTACTCCTACGAGCAGTACTTC.

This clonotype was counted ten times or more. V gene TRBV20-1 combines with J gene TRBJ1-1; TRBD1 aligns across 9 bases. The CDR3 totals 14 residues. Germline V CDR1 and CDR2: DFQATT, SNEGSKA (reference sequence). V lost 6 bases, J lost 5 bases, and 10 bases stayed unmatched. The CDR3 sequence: CSAKTGGSGTEAFF. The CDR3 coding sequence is TGCAGTGCCAAGACAGGGGGAAGTGGAACTGAAGCTTTCTTT.

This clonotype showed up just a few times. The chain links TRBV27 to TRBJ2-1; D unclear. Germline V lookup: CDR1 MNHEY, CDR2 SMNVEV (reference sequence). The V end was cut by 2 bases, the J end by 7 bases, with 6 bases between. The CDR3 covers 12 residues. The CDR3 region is CASSLIGNEQFF. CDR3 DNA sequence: TGTGCCAGCAGTTTAATTGGTAATGAGCAGTTCTTC.

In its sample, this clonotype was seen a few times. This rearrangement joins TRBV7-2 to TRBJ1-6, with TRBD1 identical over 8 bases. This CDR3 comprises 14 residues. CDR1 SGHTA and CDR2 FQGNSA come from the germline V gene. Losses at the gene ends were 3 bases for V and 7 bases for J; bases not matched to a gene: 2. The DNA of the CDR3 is TGTGCCAGCAGCTTGAACAGGGGGAATTCACCCCTCCACTTT. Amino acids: CASSLNRGNSPLHF.

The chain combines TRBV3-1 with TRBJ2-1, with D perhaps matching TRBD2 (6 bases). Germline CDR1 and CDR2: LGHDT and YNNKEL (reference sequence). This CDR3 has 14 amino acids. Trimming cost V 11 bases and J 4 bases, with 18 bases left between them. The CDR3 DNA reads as TGTGCCTGGCCCCCGGGAGAGTGGTACAATGAGCAGTTCTTC. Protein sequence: CAWPPGEWYNEQFF.

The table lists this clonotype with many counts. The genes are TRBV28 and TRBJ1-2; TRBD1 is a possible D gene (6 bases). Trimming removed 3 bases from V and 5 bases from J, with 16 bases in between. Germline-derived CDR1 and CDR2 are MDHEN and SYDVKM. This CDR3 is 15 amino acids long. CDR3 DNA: TGTGCCAGCAGTTTTCGGGGGCGCTTCCCTTATGGCTACACCTTC. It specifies CASSFRGRFPYGYTF.

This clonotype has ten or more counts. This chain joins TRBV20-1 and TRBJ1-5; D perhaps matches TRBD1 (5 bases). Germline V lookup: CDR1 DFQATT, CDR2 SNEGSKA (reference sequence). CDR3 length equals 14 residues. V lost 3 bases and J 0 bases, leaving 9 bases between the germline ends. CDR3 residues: CSASDSHSNQPQHF. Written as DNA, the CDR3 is TGCAGTGCTAGTGACAGCCATAGCAATCAGCCCCAGCATTTT.

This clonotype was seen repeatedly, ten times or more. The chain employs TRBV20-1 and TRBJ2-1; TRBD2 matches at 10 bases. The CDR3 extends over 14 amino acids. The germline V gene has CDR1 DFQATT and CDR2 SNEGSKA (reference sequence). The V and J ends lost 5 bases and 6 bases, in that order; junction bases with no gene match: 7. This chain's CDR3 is CSASTSGAFNEQFF. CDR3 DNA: TGCAGTGCTTCAACTAGCGGGGCGTTCAATGAGCAGTTCTTC.

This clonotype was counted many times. In DNA, the CDR3 is TGCAGTGCTAGGAGGGGATCCGCTGAAGCTTTCTTT. It yields the protein CSARRGSAEAFF. The V call is TRBV20-1, the J call TRBJ1-1, with D perhaps TRBD1 (5 bases). Germline V gene lookup returns CDR1 DFQATT and CDR2 SNEGSKA (reference sequence). The CDR3 contains 12 residues. Deletions cut 3 bases from V and 6 bases from J, with 11 bases between.

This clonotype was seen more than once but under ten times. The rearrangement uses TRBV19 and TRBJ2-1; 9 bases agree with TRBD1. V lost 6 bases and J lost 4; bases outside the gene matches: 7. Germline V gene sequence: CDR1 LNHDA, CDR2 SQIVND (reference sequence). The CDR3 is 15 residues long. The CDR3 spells CASSIGTGRYNEQFF. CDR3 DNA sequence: TGTGCCAGTAGCATCGGGACAGGGCGATACAATGAGCAGTTCTTC.

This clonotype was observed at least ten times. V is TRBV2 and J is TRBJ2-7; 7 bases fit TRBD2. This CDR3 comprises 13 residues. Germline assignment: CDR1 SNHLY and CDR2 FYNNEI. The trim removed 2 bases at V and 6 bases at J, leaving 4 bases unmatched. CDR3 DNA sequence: TGTGCCAGCAGTGAAATCTGGGGGGGCGAGCAGTACTTC. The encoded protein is CASSEIWGGEQYF.

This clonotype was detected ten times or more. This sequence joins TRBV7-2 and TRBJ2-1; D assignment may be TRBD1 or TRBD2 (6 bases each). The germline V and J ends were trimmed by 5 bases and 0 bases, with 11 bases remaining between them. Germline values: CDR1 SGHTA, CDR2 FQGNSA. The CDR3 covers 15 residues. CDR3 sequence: CASSVTGASYNEQFF. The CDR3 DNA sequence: TGTGCCAGCAGCGTGACGGGGGCCTCCTACAATGAGCAGTTCTTC.

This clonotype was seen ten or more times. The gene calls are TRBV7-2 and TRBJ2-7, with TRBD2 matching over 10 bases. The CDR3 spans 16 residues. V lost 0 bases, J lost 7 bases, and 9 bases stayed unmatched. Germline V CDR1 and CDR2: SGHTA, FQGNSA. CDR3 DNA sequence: TGTGCCAGCAGCTTAGCTAGCGGGGGGCCATGGGAGGAGCAGTACTTC. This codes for CASSLASGGPWEEQYF.